The 13 T cell receptor beta chains below were found in one sample sequenced in a study of cytomegalovirus exposure and HLA in healthy donors. Use of 60 Vbeta and 13 Jbeta primers characterized the PCR. Assay: immunoSEQ multiplex PCR; the TCRdb copy retains only in-frame clones and omits some. The data contain roughly 190,000 clones, about four fifths of them seen just once; the ten biggest clones take up around 9.6%. Material: PBMCs. Receptor source: a woman aged 45 to 65 in good health and CMV-seropositive.

The chain is built from TRBV5-5 and TRBJ1-3; D perhaps matches TRBD1 (5 bases). V was shortened by 5 bases and J by 0 bases, with 12 bases between the two germline ends. Germline assignment: CDR1 SGHKS and CDR2 YYEKEE (reference sequence). This CDR3 region has 15 residues. CDR3 coding DNA: TGTGCCAGCAGTTTACGACAGAACTCTGGAAACACCATATATTTT. Protein sequence: CASSLRQNSGNTIYF.

This chain connects TRBV4-1 to TRBJ2-2, with D unclear. The CDR3 runs 14 residues. V was pared by 2 bases and J by 7 bases, with 11 bases between. Germline CDR1 is MGHRA and CDR2 is YSYEKL. This CDR3 is CASSQQLTYGELFF. CDR3 DNA: TGCGCCAGCAGCCAACAACTTACCTACGGGGAGCTGTTTTTT.

V is TRBV6-6 and J is TRBJ2-1; D is perhaps TRBD2 (5 bases). This CDR3 has 12 amino acids. V was clipped by 5 bases and J by 10 bases, with 12 bases between them. Germline values: CDR1 MNHNY, CDR2 SVGAGI (reference sequence). In DNA, the CDR3 is TGTGCCAGCAGTCCCAGCGGCGGAGAGCAGTTCTTC. Its translation is CASSPSGGEQFF.

This rearrangement joins TRBV29-1 to TRBJ2-7; D is possibly TRBD1 (5 bases). The germline gives CDR1 SQVTM, CDR2 ANQGSEA. CDR3 size: 12 residues. Trimming removed 5 bases at V and 5 bases at J, with 13 bases between. CDR3 in amino acids: CSVSSRANEQYF. CDR3 sequence (DNA): TGCAGCGTTTCAAGCAGGGCAAACGAGCAGTACTTC.

The chain has TRBV6-5 and TRBJ1-2; D not certain. In germline, CDR1 is MNHEY, CDR2 SVGAGI. The CDR3 consists of 12 residues. Between the trimmed V and J ends, which lost 3 bases and 8 bases, there was a span of 10 bases. The CDR3 DNA is TGTGCCAGCAGTTATGCGGGAGGAGGCTACACCTTC. Amino acids: CASSYAGGGYTF.

The chain carries TRBV30 and TRBJ2-2, with TRBD2 matching 9 bases. Germline CDR1 GTSNPN, CDR2 SVGIG (reference sequence). The CDR3 totals 16 residues. V shed 6 bases and J 3 bases; nucleotides not matched to a gene: 11. The CDR3 loop is CACRAGGLPYTGELFF. The CDR3 DNA reads TGTGCCTGCAGAGCGGGGGGCTTACCCTACACCGGGGAGCTGTTTTTT.

The chain has TRBV9 and TRBJ1-2; D not certain. The CDR3 totals 14 residues. V was cut by 3 bases and J by 0 bases, with 9 bases left in between. Germline V gene data show CDR1 as SGDLS and CDR2 as YYNGEE. CDR3 nucleotides: TGTGCCAGCAGCGGAACATCCCCTAACTATGGCTACACCTTC. Amino acids: CASSGTSPNYGYTF.

The gene calls are TRBV7-2 and TRBJ2-7; 10 nucleotides match TRBD2. J gave up 4 bases and V 5 bases, and 8 bases lay outside the gene matches. Germline V lookup: CDR1 SGHTA, CDR2 FQGNSA. The length of the CDR3 is 15 residues. This CDR3 is CASSHTSGEIYEQYF. The CDR3 region has the DNA TGTGCCAGCAGCCATACTAGCGGGGAAATTTACGAGCAGTACTTC.

The chain uses TRBV10-3 and TRBJ2-3; 8 bases map to TRBD1. The junction had 6 bases not matched to a gene; V was cut back by 5 bases and J by 2 bases. Germline loops: CDR1 ENHRY, CDR2 SYGVKD. The CDR3 covers 15 residues. CDR3 protein: CAISNPRGPTDTQYF. The CDR3 region has the DNA TGTGCCATCAGTAATCCCAGGGGGCCCACAGATACGCAGTATTTT.

The V gene is TRBV5-1, the J gene TRBJ2-3; 7 bases are shared with TRBD1. The CDR3 runs to 13 residues. V trimming: 4 bases; J trimming: 5 bases; junction bases outside the gene matches: 4. Germline loops: CDR1 SGHRS, CDR2 YFSETQ. The CDR3 DNA follows: TGCGCCAGCAGCCCGGGACAGCTAGATACGCAGTATTTT. It is translated as CASSPGQLDTQYF.

The chain combines TRBV29-1 with TRBJ2-2; possible D gene TRBD1, 6 bases. The CDR3 totals 14 residues. The V and J ends lost 6 bases and 8 bases respectively, with 19 bases between them. Per germline, CDR1 SQVTM and CDR2 ANQGSEA. Here the CDR3 reads CSVKDQHQGGELFF. CDR3 DNA: TGCAGCGTAAAGGACCAACACCAGGGGGGGGAGCTGTTTTTT.

The gene calls are TRBV2 and TRBJ1-4, with TRBD1 identical over 10 bases. V lost 4 bases and J lost 7; bases outside the gene matches: 9. The CDR3 extends over 16 amino acids. Germline-derived CDR1 and CDR2 are SNHLY and FYNNEI. The CDR3 loop is CASSASRTGGSEKLFF. CDR3 nucleotide sequence: TGTGCCAGCAGTGCGAGTCGGACAGGGGGGAGTGAAAAACTGTTTTTT. Full variable domain (rest looked up from reference TRBV2 and TRBJ1-4): EPEVTQTPSHQVTQMGQEVILRCVPISNHLYFYWYRQILGQKVEFLVSFYNNEISEKSEIFDDQFSVERPDGSNFTLKIRSTKLEDSAMYFCASSASRTGGSEKLFFGSGTQLSVL.

This clone showed up just a few times. The chain has TRBV6-5 and TRBJ1-2, with 8 bases matching TRBD1. Per the germline V gene, CDR1 is MNHEY and CDR2 is SVGAGI. There are 16 residues in the CDR3. Trimming cost V 2 bases and J 7 bases; bases outside gene matches: 12. The CDR3 sequence is CASSYTRQGPRGGYTF. The DNA for the CDR3 is TGTGCCAGCAGTTACACCCGACAGGGGCCCCGGGGTGGCTACACCTTC.